These 9 T cell receptor beta chains were sequenced from one sample in a study of T cell repertoires in cytomegalovirus infection (dated by TCRdb to between 2018 and 2021). Sequencing used an Illumina HiSeq 1500. TCRdb trimmed public reads at Q25 via fastp, called clones via MiXCR and kept in-frame beta chains. Each record represents a unique CDR3 protein, reported with the most common genes and DNA among its rows. Recorded for this sample are 200,000 to 300,000 distinct CDR3 sequences; roughly an eighth of them occurred a single time. The biggest ten clones account for around 8.7% of the sample. Sequences were obtained from PBMCs. The receptors were sampled from a human donor in good health (CMV status not recorded). Some clones in this sample may be carry-over from other donors' samples.

There are many counts of this clonotype. The V gene is TRBV7-8, the J gene TRBJ1-3; D is unresolved. The V end was cut by 5 bases, the J end by 0 bases, with 14 bases between. From germline, CDR1 is SGHVS and CDR2 FQNEAQ. CDR3 length: 16 amino acids. The CDR3 region has the DNA TGTGCCAGCAGCACTGGTCGGGTTCTCTCTGGAAACACCATATATTTT. Translated: CASSTGRVLSGNTIYF.

This chain uses TRBV20-1 with TRBJ2-1; D not certain. CDR1 and CDR2 (germline): DFQATT, SNEGSKA (reference sequence). This CDR3 region has 13 residues. Between the trimmed V and J ends, which lost 1 base and 9 bases, there was a span of 13 bases. The CDR3 sequence: CSARGWKQGEQFF. Here the CDR3 DNA reads TGCAGTGCTAGAGGTTGGAAACAAGGTGAGCAGTTCTTC.

The chain links TRBV19 to TRBJ2-1, with TRBD2 matching 8 bases. The germline V gene encodes CDR1 LNHDA and CDR2 SQIVND (reference sequence). Losses at the gene ends were 0 bases for V and 6 bases for J; bases not matched to a gene: 4. The CDR3 loop spans 15 amino acids. CDR3 region: CASSIDGLAGNEQFF. Here the CDR3 DNA reads TGTGCCAGTAGTATAGACGGACTAGCCGGCAATGAGCAGTTCTTC.

Ten or more counts support this clonotype. The genes are TRBV6-2 or TRBV6-3 and TRBJ2-5; 8 positions match TRBD2. The CDR3 is 19 residues long. CDR1 is MNHEY and CDR2 is SVGEGT in the germline V gene. V shed 0 bases and J 5 bases; nucleotides not matched to a gene: 17. The CDR3 protein is CASSYSTSWRAGAGETQYF. DNA for the CDR3: TGTGCCAGCAGTTACTCGACCTCCTGGCGAGCGGGGGCCGGGGAGACCCAGTACTTC.

In its sample, this clonotype was seen many times. This chain uses TRBV28 with TRBJ1-1, with D maybe TRBD1 (6 bases). The CDR3 is made up of 11 amino acids. V was shortened by 8 bases and J by 3 bases, with 7 bases between the two germline ends. The germline CDR1 and CDR2 sequences are MDHEN and SYDVKM. CDR3 sequence reads: CASGGYTEAFF. CDR3 coding DNA: TGTGCCAGCGGGGGCTACACTGAAGCTTTCTTT.

This clonotype occurred many times. The chain employs TRBV20-1 and TRBJ1-1; perhaps TRBD1 as D (6 bases). This CDR3 is 14 amino acids long. V lost 7 bases and J lost 2, with 17 bases in between. Germline assignment: CDR1 DFQATT and CDR2 SNEGSKA (reference sequence). The CDR3 region has the DNA TGCAGTGTTCAAGAGGCAGGGGTAAACACTGAAGCTTTCTTT. Translated: CSVQEAGVNTEAFF.

This clonotype occurred a few times. V gene TRBV2 combines with J gene TRBJ1-2, with 7 bases fitting TRBD1. The CDR3 contains 15 residues. Germline V gene sequence: CDR1 SNHLY, CDR2 FYNNEI. V trimming: 4 bases; J trimming: 4 bases; junction bases outside the gene matches: 9. The CDR3 region is CASSAEQGSSYGYTF. CDR3 sequence (DNA): TGTGCCAGCAGTGCGGAACAGGGGTCCAGCTATGGCTACACCTTC.

The genes are TRBV11-2 and TRBJ2-6; D is unresolved. CDR1 is SGHAT, CDR2 FQNNGV, per germline. The V end lost 7 bases, the J end lost 2 bases, and 12 bases lay between the germline ends. This CDR3 has 15 amino acids. CDR3 region: CASTLLGTGANVLTF. Here the CDR3 DNA reads TGTGCCAGCACCCTTCTAGGCACTGGGGCCAACGTCCTGACTTTC.

This clonotype came up many times. The V and J genes are TRBV7-2 and TRBJ1-1; D might be TRBD1 (6 bases). The CDR3 is 15 residues long. Trimming removed 5 bases from V and 1 base from J, with 14 bases in between. Germline V CDR1 and CDR2: SGHTA, FQGNSA. CDR3 coding DNA: TGTGCCAGCAGCATATCAGGGGCAGGGAACACTGAAGCTTTCTTT. Protein sequence: CASSISGAGNTEAFF.